The TCR beta chain under discussion was sequenced for a study of blood T cell repertoires in COVID-19. Study as a whole: COVID-19 samples, acute and convalescent, were from the United States, Italy and Spain.

Sequencing was performed with immunoSEQ multiplex PCR; in TCRdb, only in-frame clones are kept and a portion is missing. The sample carries under 150,000 clones, approximately 85% recorded once. Trimming took 6 bases from V and 5 from J; bases not matched to a gene: 7. The CDR3 has 15 amino acids. Per the germline V gene, CDR1 is SNHLY and CDR2 is FYNNEI. The sequence came from an elderly man with acute or convalescent COVID-19. Input material: peripheral blood. The chain recombines TRBV2 with TRBJ1-6; 7 positions match TRBD1. The CDR3 nucleotides are TGTGCCAGCAGGGCCACCGGGACAGATAATTCACCCCTCCACTTT. Translated, it gives CASRATGTDNSPLHF.